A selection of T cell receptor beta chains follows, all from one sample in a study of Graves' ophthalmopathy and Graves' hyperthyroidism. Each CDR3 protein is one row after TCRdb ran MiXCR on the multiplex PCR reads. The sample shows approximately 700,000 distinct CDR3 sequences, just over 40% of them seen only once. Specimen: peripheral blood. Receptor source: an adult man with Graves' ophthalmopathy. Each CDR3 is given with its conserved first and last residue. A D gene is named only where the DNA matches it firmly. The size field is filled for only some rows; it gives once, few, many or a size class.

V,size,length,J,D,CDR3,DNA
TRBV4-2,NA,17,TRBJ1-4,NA,CASSQPQRRMANEKLFF,TGTGCCAGCAGCCAGCCCCAGAGGAGGATGGCTAATGAAAAACTGTTTTTT
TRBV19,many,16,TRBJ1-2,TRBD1,CASSVKGDRANRGYTF,TGTGCCAGTAGCGTAAAGGGAGACAGGGCCAACCGGGGCTACACCTTC
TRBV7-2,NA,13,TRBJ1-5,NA,CASSTGRYQPQHF,TGTGCCAGCAGCACCGGACGGTATCAGCCCCAGCATTTT
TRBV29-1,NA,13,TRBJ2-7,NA,CSVVDMGSYEQYF,TGCAGCGTTGTGGACATGGGATCCTACGAGCAGTACTTC
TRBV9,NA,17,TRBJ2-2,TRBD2,CASSALLAGMNTGELFF,TGTGCCAGCAGCGCGCTACTAGCGGGAATGAACACCGGGGAGCTGTTTTTT
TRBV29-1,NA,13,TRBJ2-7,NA,CSVEPGQTYEQYF,TGCAGCGTTGAGCCGGGACAAACCTACGAGCAGTACTTC
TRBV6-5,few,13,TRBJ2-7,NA,CASTTPWGNEQYF,TGTGCCAGCACTACCCCTTGGGGCAACGAGCAGTACTTC
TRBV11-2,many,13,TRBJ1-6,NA,CASSFRTHSPLHF,TGTGCCAGCAGCTTCAGGACCCATTCACCCCTCCACTTT
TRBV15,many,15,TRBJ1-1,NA,CATSSRASMNTEAFF,TGTGCCACCAGCAGCCGAGCTTCCATGAACACTGAAGCTTTCTTT
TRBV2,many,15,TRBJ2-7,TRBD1,CASSEGGQGSYEQYF,TGTGCCAGCAGTGAAGGGGGACAGGGGTCCTACGAGCAGTACTTC
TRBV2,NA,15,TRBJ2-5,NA,CASRGYTGGVGTQYF,TGTGCCAGCAGAGGATACACCGGAGGGGTGGGGACCCAGTACTTC
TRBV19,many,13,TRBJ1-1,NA,CASSIKGQFEAFF,TGTGCCAGTAGTATTAAAGGTCAGTTTGAAGCTTTCTTT
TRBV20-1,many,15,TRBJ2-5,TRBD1,CSARPGQGDQETQYF,TGCAGTGCTAGGCCGGGACAGGGTGACCAAGAGACCCAGTACTTC
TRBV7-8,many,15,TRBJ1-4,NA,CASSLGQFANEKLFF,TGTGCCAGCAGCTTAGGGCAGTTCGCTAATGAAAAACTGTTTTTT
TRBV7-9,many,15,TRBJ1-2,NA,CASSAGRGEWNGYTF,TGTGCCAGCAGCGCAGGGAGGGGGGAGTGGAATGGCTACACCTTC
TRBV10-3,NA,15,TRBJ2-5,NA,CATRMGAGFAETQYF,TGTGCCACTAGGATGGGGGCAGGGTTTGCAGAGACCCAGTACTTC
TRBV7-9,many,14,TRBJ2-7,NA,CASSLAQNSYEQYF,TGTGCCAGCAGCTTAGCACAAAACTCCTACGAGCAGTACTTC
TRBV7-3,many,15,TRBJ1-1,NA,CASSLGGGRDTEAFF,TGTGCCAGCAGTCTGGGAGGGGGACGAGACACTGAAGCTTTCTTT
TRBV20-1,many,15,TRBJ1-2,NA,CSARDRHTSSYGYTF,TGCAGTGCTAGAGATCGACACACTAGTAGCTATGGCTACACCTTC
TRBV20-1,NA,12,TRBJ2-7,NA,CSAIGGPYEQYF,TGCAGTGCTATAGGAGGTCCCTACGAGCAGTACTTC
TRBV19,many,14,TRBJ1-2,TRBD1,CASSIVGTGNGYTF,TGTGCCAGTAGTATAGTCGGGACAGGGAACGGCTACACCTTC
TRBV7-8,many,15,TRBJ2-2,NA,CASSPRGSDTGELFF,TGTGCCAGCTCTCCCCGGGGGAGCGACACCGGGGAGCTGTTTTTT
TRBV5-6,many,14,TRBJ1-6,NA,CASSSRRRDSPLHF,TGTGCCAGCAGCTCCAGGCGCCGAGATTCACCCCTCCACTTT
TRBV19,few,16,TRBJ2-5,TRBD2,CASSNHLAGGAETQYF,TGTGCCAGTAGTAATCATCTAGCGGGAGGGGCGGAGACCCAGTACTTC
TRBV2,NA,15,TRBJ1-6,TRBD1,CASKISVTGGSPLHF,TGTGCCAGCAAGATATCGGTTACAGGGGGTTCACCCCTCCACTTT
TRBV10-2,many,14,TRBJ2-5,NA,CASSESAGVATQYF,TGCGCCAGCAGTGAGTCGGCAGGGGTTGCGACCCAGTACTTC
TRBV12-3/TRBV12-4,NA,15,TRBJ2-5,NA,CASSPGLEWGETQYF,TGTGCCAGCAGCCCGGGCTTGGAGTGGGGAGAGACCCAGTACTTC
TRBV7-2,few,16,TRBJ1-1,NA,CASSPQSAIQNTEAFF,TGTGCCAGCTCACCACAGTCCGCGATTCAGAACACTGAAGCTTTCTTT
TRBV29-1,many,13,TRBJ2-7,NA,CSVSGTIPYEQYF,TGCAGCGTGTCCGGGACGATCCCCTACGAGCAGTACTTC
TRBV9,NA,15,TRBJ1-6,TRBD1,CASSQAGTGGSPLHF,TGTGCCAGCAGCCAAGCGGGAACAGGGGGCTCACCCCTCCACTTT
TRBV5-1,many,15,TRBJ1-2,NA,CASSPGTAANYGYTF,TGCGCCAGCAGCCCCGGGACGGCAGCAAACTATGGCTACACCTTC
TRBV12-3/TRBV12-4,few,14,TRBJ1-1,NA,CASSLWRGVTEAFF,TGTGCCAGCAGTTTATGGAGAGGGGTGACTGAAGCTTTCTTT
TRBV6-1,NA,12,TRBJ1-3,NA,CASEPSGNTIYF,TGTGCCAGCGAGCCCTCTGGAAACACCATATATTTT
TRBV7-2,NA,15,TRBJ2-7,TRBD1,CASALSRDRGHEQYF,TGTGCCAGCGCCCTTTCCCGGGACAGGGGCCACGAGCAGTACTTC
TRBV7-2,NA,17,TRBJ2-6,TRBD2,CASSLASGESGANVLTF,TGTGCCAGCAGCTTAGCGAGCGGGGAGTCTGGGGCCAACGTCCTGACTTTC
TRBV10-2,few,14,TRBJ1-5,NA,CASSPLSSNQPQHF,TGTGCCAGCAGCCCTTTGTCCAGCAATCAGCCCCAGCATTTT
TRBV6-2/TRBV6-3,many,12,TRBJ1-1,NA,CASRTDRWVAFF,TGTGCCAGCAGAACCGACAGGTGGGTGGCTTTCTTT
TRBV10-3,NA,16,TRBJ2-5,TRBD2,CAITLPPAGGQETQYF,TGTGCCATCACCCTCCCCCCGGCGGGGGGCCAAGAGACCCAGTACTTC
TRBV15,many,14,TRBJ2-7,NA,CATSTGQGRNEQYF,TGTGCCACCAGCACTGGCCAGGGACGGAACGAGCAGTACTTC
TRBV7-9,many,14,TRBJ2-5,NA,CASSLVRGRETQYF,TGTGCCAGCAGCTTAGTACGGGGTAGGGAGACCCAGTACTTC
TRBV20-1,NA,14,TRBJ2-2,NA,CSARDLPPTGELFF,TGCAGTGCTAGAGATCTCCCGCCGACCGGGGAGCTGTTTTTT
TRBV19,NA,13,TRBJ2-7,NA,CASSIGPYYEQYF,TGTGCCAGTAGTATAGGACCCTACTACGAGCAGTACTTC
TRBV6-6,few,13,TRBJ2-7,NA,CASREGVGYEQYF,TGTGCCAGCAGGGAAGGGGTGGGGTACGAGCAGTACTTC
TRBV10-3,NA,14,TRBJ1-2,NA,CAISVRSGVFGYTF,TGTGCCATCAGTGTTCGCTCGGGGGTCTTTGGCTACACCTTC
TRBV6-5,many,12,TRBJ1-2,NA,CASTTGNYGYTF,TGTGCCAGTACGACGGGCAACTATGGCTACACCTTC
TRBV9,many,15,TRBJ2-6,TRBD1,CASSATGAGANVLTF,TGTGCCAGCAGCGCGACAGGGGCCGGGGCCAACGTCCTGACTTTC
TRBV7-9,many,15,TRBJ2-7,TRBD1,CASSHFDRGGDEQYF,TGTGCCAGCAGCCATTTCGACAGGGGAGGCGACGAGCAGTACTTC
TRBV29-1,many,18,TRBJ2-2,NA,CSVEAPILGVGNTGELFF,TGCAGCGTTGAAGCCCCCATTCTAGGGGTAGGGAACACCGGGGAGCTGTTTTTT
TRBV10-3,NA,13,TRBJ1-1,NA,CAISERSWTGAFF,TGTGCCATCAGTGAGCGGAGTTGGACTGGAGCTTTCTTT
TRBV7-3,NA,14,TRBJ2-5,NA,CASSLPGGEETQYF,TGTGCCAGCAGCTTGCCTGGGGGTGAGGAGACCCAGTACTTC
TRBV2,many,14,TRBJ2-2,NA,CASSEQQKTGELFF,TGTGCCAGCAGTGAGCAGCAGAAGACCGGGGAGCTGTTTTTT
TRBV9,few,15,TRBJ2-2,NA,CASSGRGVVTGELFF,TGTGCCAGCAGCGGCAGGGGAGTGGTTACCGGGGAGCTGTTTTTT
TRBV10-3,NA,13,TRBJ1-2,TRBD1,CATGTGGPGGYTF,TGTGCCACCGGGACAGGGGGTCCAGGTGGCTACACCTTC
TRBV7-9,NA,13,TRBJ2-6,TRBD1,CASSSGTANTEAF,TGTGCCAGCAGTTCCGGGACAGCGAACACTGAAGCTTTC
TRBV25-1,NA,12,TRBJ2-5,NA,CASSVGQETRYF,TGTGCCAGCAGTGTAGGCCAAGAGACCCGGTACTTC
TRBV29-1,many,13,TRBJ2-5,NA,CSAETENQETQYF,TGCAGCGCCGAGACAGAGAACCAAGAGACCCAGTACTTC
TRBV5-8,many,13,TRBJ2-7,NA,CASSTQWSYEQYF,TGTGCCAGCAGCACACAGTGGTCCTACGAGCAGTACTTC
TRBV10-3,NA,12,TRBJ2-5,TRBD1,CATTQGDETQYF,TGTGCCACAACACAGGGGGATGAGACCCAGTACTTC